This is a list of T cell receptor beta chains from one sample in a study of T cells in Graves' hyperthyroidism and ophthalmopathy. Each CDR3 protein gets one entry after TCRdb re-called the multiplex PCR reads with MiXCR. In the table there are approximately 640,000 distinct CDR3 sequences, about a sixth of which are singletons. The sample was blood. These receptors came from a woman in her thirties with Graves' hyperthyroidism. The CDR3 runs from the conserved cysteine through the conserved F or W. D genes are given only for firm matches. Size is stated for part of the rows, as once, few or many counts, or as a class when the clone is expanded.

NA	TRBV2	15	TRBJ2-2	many	CASSDPGLGTGELFF	TGTGCCAGCAGTGACCCGGGCCTAGGGACCGGGGAGCTGTTTTTT
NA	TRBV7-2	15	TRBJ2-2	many	CASSWFSQNTGELFF	TGTGCCAGCAGCTGGTTTAGCCAGAACACCGGGGAGCTGTTTTTT
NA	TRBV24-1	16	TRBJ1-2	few	CATSDPTGPGGGGYTF	TGTGCCACCAGTGATCCGACAGGTCCGGGGGGCGGTGGCTACACCTTC
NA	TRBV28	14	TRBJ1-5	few	CASTSGTEGQPQHF	TGTGCCAGCACTTCCGGGACTGAGGGGCAGCCCCAGCATTTT
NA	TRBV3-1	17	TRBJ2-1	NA	CVSSQDHTSLTYNEQFF	TGTGTCAGCAGCCAAGATCACACTAGCCTCACCTACAATGAGCAGTTCTTC
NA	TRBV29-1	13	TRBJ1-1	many	CSAVQGENTEAFF	TGCAGCGCTGTACAGGGAGAGAACACTGAAGCTTTCTTT
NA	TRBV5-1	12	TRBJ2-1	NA	CASRGEKYEQFF	TGCGCCAGCAGGGGGGAGAAGTATGAGCAGTTCTTC
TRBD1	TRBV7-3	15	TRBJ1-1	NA	CASSFPPGQGRKAFF	TGTGCCAGCAGCTTCCCCCCAGGACAGGGGAGGAAAGCTTTCTTT
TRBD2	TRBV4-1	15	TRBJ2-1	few	CASSQDAGTSWTQFF	TGCGCCAGCAGCCAAGACGCGGGGACTAGTTGGACGCAGTTCTTC
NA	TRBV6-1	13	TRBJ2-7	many	CASSQEQGYEQYF	TGTGCCAGCAGCCAAGAACAGGGCTACGAGCAGTACTTC
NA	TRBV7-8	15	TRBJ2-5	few	CASSFRPGTQETQYF	TGTGCCAGCAGCTTCCGGCCGGGTACCCAAGAGACCCAGTACTTC
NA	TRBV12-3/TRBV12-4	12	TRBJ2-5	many	CASSGIRETQYF	TGTGCCAGCAGTGGAATAAGGGAGACCCAGTACTTC
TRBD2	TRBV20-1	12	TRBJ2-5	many	CSLTSGRETQYF	TGCAGCCTTACTAGCGGGAGAGAGACCCAGTACTTC
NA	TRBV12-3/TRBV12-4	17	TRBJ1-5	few	CASSDDDRISSNQPQHF	TGTGCCAGCAGTGACGATGACAGGATCTCCAGCAATCAGCCCCAGCATTTT
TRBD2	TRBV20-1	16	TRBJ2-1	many	CSARSGSGGSYNEQFF	TGCAGTGCTAGATCTGGATCGGGAGGGTCCTACAATGAGCAGTTCTTC
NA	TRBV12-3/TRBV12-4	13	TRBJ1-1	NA	CASSLRGGFEPFF	TGTGCCAGCAGTTTACGAGGAGGGTTTGAACCTTTCTTT
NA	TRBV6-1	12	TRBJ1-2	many	CASILPPYGYTF	TGTGCCAGCATCCTTCCCCCTTATGGCTACACCTTC
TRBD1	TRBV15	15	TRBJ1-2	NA	CATSSERTGASGYTF	TGTGCCACCAGCAGTGAAAGAACAGGGGCGTCTGGCTACACCTTC
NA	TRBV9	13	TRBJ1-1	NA	CACSVEPGTEAFF	TGTGCCTGCAGCGTAGAGCCGGGAACTGAAGCTTTCTTT
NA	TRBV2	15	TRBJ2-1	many	CASSPRGPGGNEQFF	TGTGCCAGCAGTCCCAGGGGTCCAGGGGGGAATGAGCAGTTCTTC
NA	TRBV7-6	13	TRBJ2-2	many	CASRLINTGELFF	TGTGCCAGCAGACTCATTAACACCGGGGAGCTGTTTTTT
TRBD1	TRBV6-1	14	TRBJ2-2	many	CASGGQGIVGELFF	TGTGCCAGCGGGGGACAGGGGATAGTCGGGGAGCTGTTTTTT
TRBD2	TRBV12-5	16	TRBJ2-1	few	CASGLGLAASGNEQFF	TGTGCTAGTGGTTTGGGACTAGCGGCCTCCGGGAATGAGCAGTTCTTC
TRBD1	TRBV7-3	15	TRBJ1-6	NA	CASSLGGQFNSPLHF	TGTGCCAGCAGCTTAGGGGGACAGTTTAATTCACCCCTCCACTTT
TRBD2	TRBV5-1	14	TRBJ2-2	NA	CASLAGDDTGELFF	TGCGCCAGCCTAGCGGGAGATGACACCGGGGAGCTGTTTTTT
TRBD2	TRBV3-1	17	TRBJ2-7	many	CASSQGLPGTSLVEQYF	TGTGCCAGCAGCCAAGGCCTGCCCGGGACTAGCCTCGTGGAGCAGTACTTC
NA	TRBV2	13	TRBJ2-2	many	CASSDLRTGELFF	TGTGCCAGCAGTGACCTCAGGACCGGGGAGCTGTTTTTT
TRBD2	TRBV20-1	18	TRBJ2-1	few	CSAREGGWRLAGNNEQFF	TGCAGTGCTAGAGAGGGAGGCTGGAGACTAGCGGGAAACAATGAGCAGTTCTTC
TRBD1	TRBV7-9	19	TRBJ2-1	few	CASSSAPRGRRDSYNEQFF	TGTGCCAGCAGCTCCGCTCCTAGGGGGCGGAGAGACTCCTACAATGAGCAGTTCTTC
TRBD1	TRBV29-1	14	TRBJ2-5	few	CSVETGQGAGTQYF	TGCAGCGTAGAGACGGGACAGGGGGCCGGGACCCAGTACTTC
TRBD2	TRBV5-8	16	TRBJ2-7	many	CASSLAVSGAAYEQYF	TGTGCCAGCAGCTTGGCCGTCAGCGGGGCAGCCTACGAGCAGTACTTC
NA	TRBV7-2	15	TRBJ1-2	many	CASSLGDRFNYGYTF	TGTGCCAGCAGCTTAGGTGACAGGTTCAACTATGGCTACACCTTC
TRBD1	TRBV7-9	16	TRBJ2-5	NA	CASNKMGQGSGETQYF	TGTGCCAGCAACAAAATGGGACAGGGGTCCGGAGAGACCCAGTACTTC
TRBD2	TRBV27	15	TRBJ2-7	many	CASSWGLGTTGKQYF	TGTGCCAGCAGTTGGGGTTTGGGGACTACCGGCAAGCAGTACTTC
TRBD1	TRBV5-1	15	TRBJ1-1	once	CASSEEGAGETEAFF	TGCGCCAGCAGCGAGGAGGGGGCAGGGGAAACTGAAGCTTTCTTT
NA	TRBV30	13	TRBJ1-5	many	CAWSEGHGQPQHF	TGTGCCTGGAGTGAGGGTCATGGTCAGCCCCAGCATTTT
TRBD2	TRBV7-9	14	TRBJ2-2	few	CASSRTTSAGELFF	TGTGCCAGCAGCCGTACTACTAGCGCCGGGGAGCTGTTTTTT
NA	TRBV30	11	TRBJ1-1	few	CAWTRAPEAFF	TGTGCCTGGACTAGAGCTCCTGAAGCTTTCTTT
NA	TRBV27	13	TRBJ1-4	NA	CASSLVAREKLFF	TGTGCCAGCAGTTTGGTCGCAAGGGAAAAACTGTTTTTT
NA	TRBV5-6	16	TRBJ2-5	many	CASSLGGKGVQETQYF	TGTGCCAGCAGCTTGGGAGGGAAGGGAGTCCAAGAGACCCAGTACTTC
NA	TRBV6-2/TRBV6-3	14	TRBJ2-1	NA	CASRPERIGNEQFF	TGTGCCAGCAGACCCGAAAGGATTGGGAATGAGCAGTTCTTC
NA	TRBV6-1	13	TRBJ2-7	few	CASSEARSYGQYF	TGTGCCAGCAGTGAAGCGAGGTCCTACGGGCAGTACTTC